The 5 T cell receptor beta chains below come from one sample, sequenced in a study of blood T cell repertoires in COVID-19. Measured with immunoSEQ multiplex PCR; TCRdb has only the in-frame clones, and not every one. This table holds under 85,000 clones, over 70% found once. The source material was peripheral blood. These receptors were obtained from a man over 45 with acute or convalescent COVID-19.

V is TRBV7-2 and J is TRBJ2-7; 12 bases align to TRBD1. Germline values: CDR1 SGHTA, CDR2 FQGNSA. J gave up 6 bases and V 2 bases, and 5 bases lay outside the gene matches. The CDR3 is made up of 15 amino acids. CDR3 amino acids: CASSLTGTGGAEQYF. In DNA, the CDR3 is TGTGCCAGCAGCTTAACCGGGACAGGGGGCGCCGAGCAGTACTTC. Drawing the rest from reference TRBV7-2 and TRBJ2-7, the complete variable domain is GAGVSQSPSNKVTEKGKDVELRCDPISGHTALYWYRQSLGQGLEFLIYFQGNSAPDKSGLPSDRFSAERTGGSVSTLTIQRTQQEDSAVYLCASSLTGTGGAEQYFGPGTRLTVT.

This clone was detected a few times. V gene TRBV11-2 combines with J gene TRBJ2-1; 11 bases are a match to TRBD1. The germline V gene has CDR1 SGHAT and CDR2 FQNNGV. This CDR3 is built from 15 residues. Trimming cost V 5 bases and J 8 bases; bases outside gene matches: 8. The CDR3 DNA sequence: TGTGCCAGCAGCCAGTCCCGGGACAGGGGGGATGAGCAGTTCTTC. This translates into CASSQSRDRGDEQFF.

The chain combines TRBV9 with TRBJ2-1, with TRBD1 as a possible D gene (7 bases). The germline V gene encodes CDR1 SGDLS and CDR2 YYNGEE. There are 16 residues in the CDR3. V was trimmed by 5 bases and J by 0 bases, leaving 15 bases between them. This CDR3 reads CASSERGRDSYNEQFF. CDR3 sequence (DNA): TGTGCCAGCAGTGAAAGGGGGCGGGACTCCTACAATGAGCAGTTCTTC.

This CDR3 is CASSLSSLDRGGQPQHF. The DNA for the CDR3 is TGTGCCAGCAGTTTATCAAGCCTCGACAGGGGCGGTCAGCCCCAGCATTTT. The V gene is TRBV28, the J gene TRBJ1-5; 8 nucleotides match TRBD1. The V segment lost 1 base and the J segment 6 bases; nucleotides outside the gene matches: 11. From germline, CDR1 is MDHEN and CDR2 SYDVKM. The CDR3 has 17 residues.

The chain employs TRBV10-3 and TRBJ2-3; D is perhaps TRBD2 (6 bases). Germline V gene data show CDR1 as ENHRY and CDR2 as SYGVKD. CDR3 length: 15 residues. The germline V and J ends were trimmed by 3 bases and 1 base, with 11 bases remaining between them. The CDR3 loop reads CAISEGGTGTDTQYF. In DNA form, the CDR3 reads TGTGCCATCAGTGAAGGAGGGACTGGCACAGATACGCAGTATTTT.